This T cell receptor beta chain comes out of a study of blood T cell repertoires in COVID-19. Study information: T cells, B-cell-depleted T cells, or PBMCs provided the cDNA or gDNA that served as material.

Germline-derived CDR1 and CDR2 are MNHEY and SMNVEV (reference sequence). J was trimmed by 4 bases and V by 7 bases; bases with no gene match: 17. The CDR3 extends over 18 amino acids. TCRdb's copy holds only in-frame clones and misses some; the assay was immunoSEQ multiplex PCR. The sample has around 100,000 clones; roughly 80% are singletons. The sequence was collected from a man aged 50 to 60 with active or convalescent COVID-19. The V and J genes are TRBV27 and TRBJ2-1; 9 positions match TRBD2. Sequencing was carried out using peripheral blood. The CDR3 sequence is CASTSGASGKWVYNEQFF. The CDR3 DNA follows: TGTGCCAGCACATCCGGGGCTAGCGGGAAATGGGTTTACAATGAGCAGTTCTTC.